The clone carrying this T cell receptor (beta chain) was counted many times. Its antigen remains unidentified. Per germline, CDR1 SGHVS and CDR2 FQNEAQ. The ends lost 0 bases at V and 0 bases at J; junction bases unmatched: 4. This CDR3 comprises 17 residues. The data are from a study of T-cell reconstitution after alpha-beta-depleted transplantation in children. A library of TCRbeta sequences, prepared with unique molecular identifiers, was generated. TCRdb redid the calling of the PCR reads with MiXCR, one entry per CDR3 protein. The sample has some 300,000 distinct CDR3 sequences, roughly 9.1% seen once; the top ten hold roughly 7.1%. General study points: By one year post-transplant, T-cell counts and diversity largely arose from T cells that were newly produced. Reported findings indicate that, about two months after transplant, alpha-beta T cells came from several hundred expanded clones, which were derived from non-depleted graft cells. Surviving recipient T cells and thymic progenitors produced the high day-60 TCRbeta diversity seen in some patients.

This TCR was recovered from a boy in the first two years of life with acute myeloid leukemia, due to receive a stem cell transplant. This chain connects TRBV7-8 to TRBJ2-1; 8 positions match TRBD1. Here the sequenced sample was PBMCs, taken before TCRalphabeta/CD19-depleted stem cell transplant. The CDR3 DNA sequence: TGTGCCAGCAGCTTAGCCCGACAGGGGAGCTCCTACAATGAGCAGTTCTTC. It translates to CASSLARQGSSYNEQFF.